What follows describes a single T cell receptor (beta chain). The entry originates in a study of blood T cell repertoires in COVID-19. Study context: Sites across the United States, Italy and Spain contributed samples from acute and convalescent COVID-19. Sources were T cells, B-cell-depleted T cells, or PBMCs; the material itself was cDNA or gDNA.

CDR1 and CDR2 from the germline V gene are MNHNY and SVGAGI (reference sequence). With 5 bases clipped from V and 8 bases from J, the junction kept 14 bases outside the gene matches. The CDR3 extends over 17 amino acids. In the original workflow: Amplification from reference gene primers served as the basis for estimated nucleated cell counts. TCRdb keeps only in-frame clones here, not all; method: immunoSEQ multiplex PCR. V and J calls and clone size are those listed in that table; D and trimming were worked out from the DNA. Of roughly 200,000 clones in the sample, over 75% are singletons; the top ten hold about a tenth.

The chain links TRBV6-6 to TRBJ2-1, with TRBD1 matching over 11 bases. Material: peripheral blood. This receptor was obtained from a human donor with active or convalescent COVID-19. The donor label of this sample is uncertain. CDR3: CASSQLTGTGGNDEQFF. CDR3 sequence (DNA): TGTGCCAGCAGTCAACTAACCGGGACAGGGGGTAACGATGAGCAGTTCTTC.